This T cell receptor beta chain was identified in a study of blood T cell repertoires in COVID-19. Study context: Specimens from acute and convalescent COVID-19 originated in the United States, Italy and Spain. Sample material is recorded as cDNA or gDNA derived from T cells, B-cell-depleted T cells, or PBMCs.

Source study methods: Amplification of reference gene primers was used by the study to estimate nucleated cell counts. Produced via immunoSEQ multiplex PCR; TCRdb's table is partial and in-frame only. V, J and clone size were drawn from that table, and D and trimming were deduced from the DNA. The table has under 250,000 clones, roughly nine tenths seen once. CDR1 and CDR2 from the germline V gene are ENHRY and SYGVKD. The CDR3 length is 14 residues. Trimming took 4 bases from V and 6 from J; bases not matched to a gene: 5. The chain couples TRBV10-3 to TRBJ2-3; 9 bases are a match to TRBD2. Sequenced sample: peripheral blood. The sequence was collected from a man younger than 30 with active or convalescent COVID-19. CDR3 DNA sequence: TGTGCCATCAGTGGGCTAGCGGGATTGGATACGCAGTATTTT. Translated: CAISGLAGLDTQYF.